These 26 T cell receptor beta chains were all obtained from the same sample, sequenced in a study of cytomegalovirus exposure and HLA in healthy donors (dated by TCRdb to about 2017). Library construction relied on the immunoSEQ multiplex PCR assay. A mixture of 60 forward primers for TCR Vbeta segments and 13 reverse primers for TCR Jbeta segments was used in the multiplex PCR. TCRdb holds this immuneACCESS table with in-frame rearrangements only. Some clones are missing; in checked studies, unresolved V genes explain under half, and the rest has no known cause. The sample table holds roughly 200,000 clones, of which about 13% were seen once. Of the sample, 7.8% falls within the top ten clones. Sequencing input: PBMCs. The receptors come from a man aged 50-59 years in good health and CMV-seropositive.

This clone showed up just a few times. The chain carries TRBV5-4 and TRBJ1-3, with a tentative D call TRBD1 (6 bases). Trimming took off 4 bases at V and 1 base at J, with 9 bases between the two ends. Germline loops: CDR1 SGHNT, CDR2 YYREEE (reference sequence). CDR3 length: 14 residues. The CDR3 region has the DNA TGTGCCAGCAGCGGTACAGGGTCTGGAAACACCATATATTTT. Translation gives CASSGTGSGNTIYF.

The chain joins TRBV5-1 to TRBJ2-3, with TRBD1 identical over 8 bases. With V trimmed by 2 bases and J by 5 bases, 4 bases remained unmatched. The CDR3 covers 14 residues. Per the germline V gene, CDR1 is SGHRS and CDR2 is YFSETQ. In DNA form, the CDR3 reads TGCGCCAGCAGCTTTGGACAGGGTGGAGATACGCAGTATTTT. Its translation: CASSFGQGGDTQYF.

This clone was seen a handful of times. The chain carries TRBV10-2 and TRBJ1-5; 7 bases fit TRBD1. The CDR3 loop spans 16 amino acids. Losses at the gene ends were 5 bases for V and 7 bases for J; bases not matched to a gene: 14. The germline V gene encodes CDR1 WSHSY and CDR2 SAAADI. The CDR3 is CASSHTYRGEGQPQHF. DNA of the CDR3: TGCGCCAGCAGTCATACCTACAGGGGAGAAGGGCAGCCCCAGCATTTT.

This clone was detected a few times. In DNA, the CDR3 is TGCGCCAGCAGCCAAGCCCTAGCGGGGTACCAAGAGACCCAGTACTTC. Encoded protein: CASSQALAGYQETQYF. The rearrangement joins TRBV5-1 to TRBJ2-5; 9 nucleotides align to TRBD2. The V gene's germline CDR1 is SGHRS and CDR2 YFSETQ. The CDR3 is 16 amino acids. V was pared by 4 bases and J by 0 bases, with 7 bases of the junction left unmatched.

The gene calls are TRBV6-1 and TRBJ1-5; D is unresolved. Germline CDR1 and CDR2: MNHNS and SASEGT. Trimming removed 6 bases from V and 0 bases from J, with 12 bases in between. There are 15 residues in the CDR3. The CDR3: CASRTGLYSNQPQHF. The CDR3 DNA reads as TGTGCCAGCAGGACCGGACTGTATAGCAATCAGCCCCAGCATTTT.

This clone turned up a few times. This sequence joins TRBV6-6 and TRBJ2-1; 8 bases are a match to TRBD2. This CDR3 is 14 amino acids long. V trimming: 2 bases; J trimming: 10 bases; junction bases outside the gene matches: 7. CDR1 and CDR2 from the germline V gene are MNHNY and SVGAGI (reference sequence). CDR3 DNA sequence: TGTGCCAGCAGTTACGGCGTTGTAGCGGGGGAGCAGTTCTTC. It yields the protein CASSYGVVAGEQFF.

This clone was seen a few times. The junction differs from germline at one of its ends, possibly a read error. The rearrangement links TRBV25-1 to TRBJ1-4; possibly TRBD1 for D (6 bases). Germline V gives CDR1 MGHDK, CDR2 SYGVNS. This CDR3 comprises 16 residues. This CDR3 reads CASSPPTGQTDEKLFF. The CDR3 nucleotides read TGTGCCAGCAGCCCACCTACAGGGCAAACTGATGAAAAACTGTTTTTT.

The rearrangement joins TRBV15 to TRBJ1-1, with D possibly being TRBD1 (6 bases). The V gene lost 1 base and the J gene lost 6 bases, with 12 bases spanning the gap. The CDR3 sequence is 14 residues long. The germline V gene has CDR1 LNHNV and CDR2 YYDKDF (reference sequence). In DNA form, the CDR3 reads TGTGCCACCAGCAGAGGACAGGTGGGGCCTGAAGCTTTCTTT. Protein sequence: CATSRGQVGPEAFF.

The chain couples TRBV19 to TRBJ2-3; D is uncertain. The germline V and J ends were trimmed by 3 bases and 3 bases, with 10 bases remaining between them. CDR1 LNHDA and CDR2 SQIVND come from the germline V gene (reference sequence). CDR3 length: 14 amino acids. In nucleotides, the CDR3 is TGTGCCAGTAGTATTTTGGGCAAGACAGATACGCAGTATTTT. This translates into CASSILGKTDTQYF.

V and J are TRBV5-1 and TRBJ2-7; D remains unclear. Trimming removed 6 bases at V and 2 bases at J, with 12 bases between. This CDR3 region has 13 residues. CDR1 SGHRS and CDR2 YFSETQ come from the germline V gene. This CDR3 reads CASKLGSTYEQYF. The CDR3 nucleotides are TGCGCCAGCAAATTGGGCAGCACCTACGAGCAGTACTTC.

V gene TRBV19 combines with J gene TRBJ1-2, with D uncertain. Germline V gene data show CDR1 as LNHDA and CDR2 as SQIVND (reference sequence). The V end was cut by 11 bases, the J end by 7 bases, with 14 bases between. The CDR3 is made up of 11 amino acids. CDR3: CASERAGGYTF. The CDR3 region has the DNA TGTGCCTCCGAGAGGGCAGGTGGCTACACCTTC.

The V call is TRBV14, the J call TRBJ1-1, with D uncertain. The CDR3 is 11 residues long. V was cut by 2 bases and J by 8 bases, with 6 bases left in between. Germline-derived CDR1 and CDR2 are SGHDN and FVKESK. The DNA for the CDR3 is TGTGCCAGCAGCCAATTAGCCGAAGCTTTCTTT. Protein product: CASSQLAEAFF.

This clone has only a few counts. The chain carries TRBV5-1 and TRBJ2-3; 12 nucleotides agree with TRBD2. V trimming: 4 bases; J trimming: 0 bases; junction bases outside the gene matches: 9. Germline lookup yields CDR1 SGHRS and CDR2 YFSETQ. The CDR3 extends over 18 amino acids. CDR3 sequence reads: CASSRLLAGGSSTDTQYF. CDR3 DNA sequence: TGCGCCAGCAGCCGATTACTAGCGGGGGGATCTAGCACAGATACGCAGTATTTT.

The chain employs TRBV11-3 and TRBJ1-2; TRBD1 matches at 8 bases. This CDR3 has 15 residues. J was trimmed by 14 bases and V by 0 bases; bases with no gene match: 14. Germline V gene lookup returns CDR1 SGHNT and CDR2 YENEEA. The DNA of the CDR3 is TGTGCCAGCAGCTTAGAGGGGGGCCACGGACAGGGCAGAACCTTC. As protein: CASSLEGGHGQGRTF.

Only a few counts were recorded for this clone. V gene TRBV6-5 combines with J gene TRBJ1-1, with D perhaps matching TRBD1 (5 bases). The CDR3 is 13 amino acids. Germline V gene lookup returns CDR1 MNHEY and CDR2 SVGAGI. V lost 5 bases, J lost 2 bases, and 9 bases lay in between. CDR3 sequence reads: CASSRQSNTEAFF. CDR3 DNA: TGTGCCAGCAGTCGACAGTCAAACACTGAAGCTTTCTTT.

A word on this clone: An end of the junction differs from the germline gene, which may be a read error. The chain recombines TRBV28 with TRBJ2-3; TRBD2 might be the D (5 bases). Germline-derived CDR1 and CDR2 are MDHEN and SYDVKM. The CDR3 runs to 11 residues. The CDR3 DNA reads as TGTGCCAGCAGTTTAGTGGGAGATCTGGATTTT. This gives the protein CASSLVGDLDF.

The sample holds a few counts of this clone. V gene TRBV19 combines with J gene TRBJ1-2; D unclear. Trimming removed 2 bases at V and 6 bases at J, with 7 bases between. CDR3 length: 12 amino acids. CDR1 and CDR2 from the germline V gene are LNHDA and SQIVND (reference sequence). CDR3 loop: CASSITRDGYTF. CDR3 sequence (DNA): TGTGCCAGTAGTATAACCCGGGATGGCTACACCTTC.

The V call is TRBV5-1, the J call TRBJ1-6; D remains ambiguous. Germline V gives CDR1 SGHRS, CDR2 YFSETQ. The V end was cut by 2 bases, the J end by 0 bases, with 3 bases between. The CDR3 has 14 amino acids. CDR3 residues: CASSFGSYNSPLHF. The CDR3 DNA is TGCGCCAGCAGCTTCGGCTCCTATAATTCACCCCTCCACTTT.

CDR3 protein: CAWSRGGDEQFF. The CDR3 nucleotides read TGTGCCTGGAGTAGGGGCGGCGATGAGCAGTTCTTC. The rearrangement joins TRBV30 to TRBJ2-1; D is possibly TRBD1 (5 bases). Germline values: CDR1 GTSNPN, CDR2 SVGIG (reference sequence). V gave up 2 bases and J gave up 8 bases, with 10 bases separating them. This CDR3 has 12 residues.

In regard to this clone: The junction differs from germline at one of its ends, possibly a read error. In DNA form, the CDR3 reads TGCGCCAGCAGCCCCCGGAGTCGTTTC. This sequence encodes CASSPRSRF. The rearrangement links TRBV4-3 to TRBJ2-6, with D unclear. Per germline, CDR1 LGHNA and CDR2 YSLEER. The CDR3 sequence is 9 residues long.

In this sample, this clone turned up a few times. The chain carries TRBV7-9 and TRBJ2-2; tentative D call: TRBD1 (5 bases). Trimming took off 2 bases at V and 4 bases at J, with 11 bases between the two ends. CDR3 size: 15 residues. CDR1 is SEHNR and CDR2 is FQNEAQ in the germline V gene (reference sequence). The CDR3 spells CASSLIQGSTGELFF. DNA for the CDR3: TGTGCCAGCAGCTTAATTCAGGGTAGCACCGGGGAGCTGTTTTTT.

Written as DNA, the CDR3 is TGTGCCAGCAGCCAGTCGGGAGGGTACGAGCAGTACTTC. Translated: CASSQSGGYEQYF. This chain connects TRBV4-2 to TRBJ2-7; TRBD2 matches 8 bases. V shed 3 bases, J shed 4 bases, and the junction held 2 bases outside the gene matches. CDR1 and CDR2 from the germline V gene are LGHNA and YNFKEQ. The CDR3 extends over 13 amino acids.

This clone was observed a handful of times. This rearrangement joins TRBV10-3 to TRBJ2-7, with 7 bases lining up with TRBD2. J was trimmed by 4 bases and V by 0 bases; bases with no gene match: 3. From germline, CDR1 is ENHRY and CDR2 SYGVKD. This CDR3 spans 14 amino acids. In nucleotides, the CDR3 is TGTGCCATCAGTGAGTCCCAGGGACTATACGAGCAGTACTTC. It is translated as CAISESQGLYEQYF.

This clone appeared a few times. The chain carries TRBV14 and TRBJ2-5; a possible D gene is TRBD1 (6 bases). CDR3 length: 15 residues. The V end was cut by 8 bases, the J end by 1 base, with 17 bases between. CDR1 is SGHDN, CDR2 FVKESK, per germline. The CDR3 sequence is CASPNTGPCQETQYF. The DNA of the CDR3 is TGTGCCAGCCCTAATACAGGGCCGTGCCAAGAGACCCAGTACTTC.

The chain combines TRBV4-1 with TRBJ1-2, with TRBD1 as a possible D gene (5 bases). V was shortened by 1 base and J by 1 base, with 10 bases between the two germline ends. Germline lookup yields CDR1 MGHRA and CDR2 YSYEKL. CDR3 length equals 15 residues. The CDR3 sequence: CASSQGSGNNYGYTF. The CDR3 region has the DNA TGCGCCAGCAGCCAAGGATCAGGGAATAACTATGGCTACACCTTC.

The CDR3 loop is CASSSGLAEQETQYF. The CDR3 region has the DNA TGCGCCAGCAGCTCGGGACTAGCGGAACAAGAGACCCAGTACTTC. The chain combines TRBV5-1 with TRBJ2-5; TRBD2 aligns across 11 bases. The CDR3 sequence is 15 residues long. J gave up 2 bases and V 3 bases, and 3 bases lay outside the gene matches. Per germline, CDR1 SGHRS and CDR2 YFSETQ.